The text below deals with one T cell receptor beta chain. Its antigen remains unidentified. Base-call qualities are not available, and no considerably larger clone is one nucleotide away. A MiSeq instrument was used for deep resolution sequencing, which targeted depths ranging from 1 in 1 million up to 1 in 200,000 T cells, with coverage averaging 10x for each clonotype. The immunoSEQ hsTCRB Kit was used to generate TCR beta libraries. As for the authors' bioinformatics: The data were analyzed with ImmunoSEQ Analyzer and ImmunoSEQ Data Assistant, and V, D and J gene assignments followed IMGT definitions. Clonality, with values ranging from 0 to 1, was calculated as one minus the normalized Shannon entropy of productive rearrangement frequencies. Only overrepresented clonotypes making up at least 0.05% of each patient's repertoire were included in the public clonotype analysis. Repertoires from about a dozen age-matched healthy donors in immuneACCESS were used as clonality controls. In TCRdb, the immuneACCESS table is reduced to in-frame sequences with V and J assigned. These tables do not hold every clone; where another copy was compared, an unresolved V gene accounts for under half, and the others remain unexplained. That table furnishes V, J and clone size, whereas the DNA furnished D and trimming. The table for this sample lists fewer than 90,000 clones; around two thirds of them were counted only once. Of the sample, 5.7% is held by the ten largest clones.

Looking up the germline V gene yields CDR1 SGHAT and CDR2 FQNNGV. The CDR3 spans 14 residues, from the cysteine through the phenylalanine. Left in the record is the CDR3 DNA by itself, 42 bases read in frame from the first base. V is reduced by 1 base and J by 4 bases, leaving a spacing of 10 bases between them. This sample was included in a study of cytotoxic CD8 clonotypes in ibrutinib-treated CLL (dated by TCRdb to about 2021). General notes on the study: The cohort had about ten relapsed/refractory and under 16 treatment-naive patients; 17 were IGHV unmutated. Responses were partial in 24 patients and complete in 2; after median approximately 69 months follow-up, around 14 stayed in remission and roughly twelve progressed. Samples at response were collected after a median of 12 months of treatment, with a range of about 6 to 36 months. On average, each sample had about 250,000 productive templates and 94,082 productive rearrangements. Of the 90 or so participants in the trial, about two dozen had longitudinal samples available. Cryopreserved peripheral blood mononuclear cells were obtained prior to treatment, at the time of response, and at either disease progression or sustained remission. Every sample from remission and from progressive disease was obtained while the patients were still on ibrutinib. The paper as a whole reports these results and caveats: Public clonotypes were found to be uncommon and were observed to contract or remain stable during treatment; the increase in clonality was shown to reflect expansion of private clonotypes at ibrutinib response. Sampling times were not matched between sustained-remission and progressing patients, and lymph node repertoires were not studied. Clonality rose at ibrutinib response, remained stable during sustained remission, and dropped back toward baseline at progression. At baseline, clonality was higher than in age-matched healthy donors and showed a strong correlation with circulating CD8+ T-cell counts.

Sample time point, as interpreted from the label and publication: about twelve months on ibrutinib. Around 2 micrograms of genomic DNA were extracted from cryopreserved PBMCs for TCR beta library preparation. Longitudinal blood samples from CLL patients on ibrutinib monotherapy were analyzed using high-throughput TCR beta sequencing. Patients were enrolled in a phase 2 open-label single-center ibrutinib monotherapy trial. This receptor chain uses TRBV11-2 and TRBJ1-2; no D gene can be assigned with confidence. The sequencing used PBMCs, collected after 12 months of ibrutinib treatment. The sequence was collected from a human donor with chronic lymphocytic leukemia. The DNA reads TGTGCCAGCAGCTTAGTCTTCAGTTCCTATGGCTACACCTTC. Its translation reads: CASSLVFSSYGYTF.